This TCR beta chain was profiled in a study of low-dose radiotherapy and immunotherapy resistance in tumors. Overall study: A dose of 1 Gy per fraction every two weeks went to Cohort 2, totaling 13 Gy over 26 weeks. Aspirin was administered orally at 300 mg daily for four cycles, commencing on cycle 1 day 1.

Germline trimming cut 5 bases from V and 3 bases from J; bases unmatched to any gene: 1. The CDR3 sequence is 13 residues long. The germline CDR1 and CDR2 sequences are MDHEN and SYDVKM. Every donor's regimen consisted of nivolumab, ipilimumab, aspirin, low-dose cyclophosphamide and low-dose radiotherapy. Priming of first-strand cDNA relied on TRAV- and TRBV-specific primers (covering alpha and beta chains). Using a constant-region primer together with a V-primer adapter, TCRs were subjected to roughly 20 PCR cycles of amplification. TCRdb itself ran the reads through MiXCR, one entry per CDR3 protein. The sample holds around 13,000 distinct CDR3 sequences, 60% seen once.

V usage is TRBV28 and J usage is TRBJ2-4; 7 bases line up with TRBD2. The clonotype was recovered from a human donor with advanced metastatic prostate, ovarian, gallbladder or colorectal cancer (not recorded which). This table probably holds off-target reads from a library built for another chain. This CDR3 reads CASSLAVKNIQYF. DNA of the CDR3: TGTGCCAGCAGTCTAGCGGTCAAAAACATTCAGTACTTC.